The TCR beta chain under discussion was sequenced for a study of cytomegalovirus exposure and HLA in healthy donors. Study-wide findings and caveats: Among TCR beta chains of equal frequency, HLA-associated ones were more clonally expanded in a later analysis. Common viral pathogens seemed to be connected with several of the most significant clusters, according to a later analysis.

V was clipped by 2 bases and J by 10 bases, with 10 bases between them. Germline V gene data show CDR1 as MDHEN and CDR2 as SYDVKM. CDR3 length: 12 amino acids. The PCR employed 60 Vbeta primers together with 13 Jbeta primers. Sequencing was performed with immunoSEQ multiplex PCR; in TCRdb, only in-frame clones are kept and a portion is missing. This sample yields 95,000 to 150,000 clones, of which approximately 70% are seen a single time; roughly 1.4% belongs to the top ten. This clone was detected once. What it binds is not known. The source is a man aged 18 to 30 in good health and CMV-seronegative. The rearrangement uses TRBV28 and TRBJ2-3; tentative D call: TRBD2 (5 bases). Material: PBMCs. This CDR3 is CASSLGSWAQYF. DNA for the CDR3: TGTGCCAGCAGTTTAGGGAGCTGGGCGCAGTATTTT.